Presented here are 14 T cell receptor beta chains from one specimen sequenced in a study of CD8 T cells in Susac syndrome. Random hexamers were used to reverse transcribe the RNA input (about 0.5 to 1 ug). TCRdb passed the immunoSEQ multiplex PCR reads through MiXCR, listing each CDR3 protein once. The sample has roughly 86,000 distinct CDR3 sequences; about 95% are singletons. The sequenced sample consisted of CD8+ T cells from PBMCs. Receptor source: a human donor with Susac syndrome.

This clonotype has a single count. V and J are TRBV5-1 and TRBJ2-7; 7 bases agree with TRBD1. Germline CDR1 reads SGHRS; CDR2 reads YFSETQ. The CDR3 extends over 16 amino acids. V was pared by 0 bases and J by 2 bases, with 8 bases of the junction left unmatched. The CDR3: CASSLAAGTDPYEQYF. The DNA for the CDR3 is TGCGCCAGCAGCTTGGCCGCCGGGACAGACCCCTACGAGCAGTACTTC. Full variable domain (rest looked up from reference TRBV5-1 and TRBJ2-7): KAGVTQTPRYLIKTRGQQVTLSCSPISGHRSVSWYQQTPGQGLQFLFEYFSETQRNKGNFPGRFSGRQFSNSRSEMNVSTLELGDSALYLCASSLAAGTDPYEQYFGPGTRLTVT.

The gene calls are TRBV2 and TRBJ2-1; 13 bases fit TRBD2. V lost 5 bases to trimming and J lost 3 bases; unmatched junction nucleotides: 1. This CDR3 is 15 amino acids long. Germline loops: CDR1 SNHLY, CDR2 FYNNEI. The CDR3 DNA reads TGTGCCAGCAGTAGGACTAGCGGGGGCTACAATGAGCAGTTCTTC. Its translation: CASSRTSGGYNEQFF.

CDR3 protein: CASSRQEDQPQHF. The DNA for the CDR3 is TGTGCCAGCAGCCGACAAGAGGATCAGCCCCAGCATTTT. The chain couples TRBV3-1 to TRBJ1-5; D uncertain. Trimming took off 4 bases at V and 5 bases at J, with 9 bases between the two ends. Germline values: CDR1 LGHDT, CDR2 YNNKEL (reference sequence). This CDR3 region has 13 residues.

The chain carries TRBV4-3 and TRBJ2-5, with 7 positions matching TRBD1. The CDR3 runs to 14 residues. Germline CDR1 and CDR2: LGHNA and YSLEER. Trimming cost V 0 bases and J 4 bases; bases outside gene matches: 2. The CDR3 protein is CASSQEQGRETQYF. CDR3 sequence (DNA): TGCGCCAGCAGCCAAGAACAGGGGAGAGAGACCCAGTACTTC.

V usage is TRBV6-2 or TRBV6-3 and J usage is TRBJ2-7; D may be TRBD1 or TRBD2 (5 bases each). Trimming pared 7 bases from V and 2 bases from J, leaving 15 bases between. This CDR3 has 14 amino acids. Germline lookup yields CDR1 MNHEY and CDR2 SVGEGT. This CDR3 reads CASKSRDGPYEQYF. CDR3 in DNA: TGTGCCAGCAAGTCTCGGGACGGGCCCTACGAGCAGTACTTC.

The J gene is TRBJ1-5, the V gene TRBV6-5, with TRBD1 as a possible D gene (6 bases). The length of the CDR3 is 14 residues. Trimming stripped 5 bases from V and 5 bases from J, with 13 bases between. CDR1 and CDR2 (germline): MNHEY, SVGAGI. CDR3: CASSRQGSDQPQHF. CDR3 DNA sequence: TGTGCCAGCAGTCGGCAGGGGTCGGATCAGCCCCAGCATTTT.

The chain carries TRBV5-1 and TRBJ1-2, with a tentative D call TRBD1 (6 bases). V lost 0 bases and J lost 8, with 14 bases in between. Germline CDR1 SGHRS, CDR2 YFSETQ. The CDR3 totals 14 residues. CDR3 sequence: CASSLEGRGDGYTF. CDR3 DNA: TGCGCCAGCAGCTTGGAGGGCAGGGGTGACGGCTACACCTTC.

Here the CDR3 DNA reads TGTGCCAGCAGACTCGGACAGGGTAACAATCAGCCCCAGCATTTT. It yields the protein CASRLGQGNNQPQHF. The V gene is TRBV27, the J gene TRBJ1-5, with 8 bases fitting TRBD1. V was clipped by 6 bases and J by 3 bases; unmatched bases: 7. The CDR3 runs to 15 residues. The germline gives CDR1 MNHEY, CDR2 SMNVEV (reference sequence).

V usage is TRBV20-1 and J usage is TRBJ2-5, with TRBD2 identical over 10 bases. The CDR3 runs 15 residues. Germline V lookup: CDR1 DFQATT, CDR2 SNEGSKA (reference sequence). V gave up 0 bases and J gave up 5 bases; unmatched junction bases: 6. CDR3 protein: CSARDPGLALETQYF. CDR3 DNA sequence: TGCAGTGCTAGAGATCCGGGACTAGCGTTGGAGACCCAGTACTTC.

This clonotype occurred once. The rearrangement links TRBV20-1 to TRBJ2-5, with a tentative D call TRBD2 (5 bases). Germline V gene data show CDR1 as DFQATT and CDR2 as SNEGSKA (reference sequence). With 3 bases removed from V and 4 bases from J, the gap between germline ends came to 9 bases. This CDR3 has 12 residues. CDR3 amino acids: CSARARGETQYF. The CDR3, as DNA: TGCAGTGCTAGGGCTCGGGGAGAGACCCAGTACTTC.

The CDR3 DNA follows: TGCAGTGCTAGAGATCAGGGAAGTAGGACTGAAGCTTTCTTT. As protein: CSARDQGSRTEAFF. The chain uses TRBV20-1 and TRBJ1-1; D may be TRBD1 (5 bases). The V end lost 0 bases, the J end lost 5 bases, and 13 bases lay between the germline ends. The CDR3 is made up of 14 amino acids. CDR1 is DFQATT, CDR2 SNEGSKA, per germline (reference sequence).

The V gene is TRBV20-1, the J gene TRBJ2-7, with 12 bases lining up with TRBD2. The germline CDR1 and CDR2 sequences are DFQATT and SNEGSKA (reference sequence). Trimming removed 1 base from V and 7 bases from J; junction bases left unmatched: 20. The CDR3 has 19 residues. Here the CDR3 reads CSARGSLTLLAGGPGEQYF. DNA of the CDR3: TGCAGTGCTAGAGGAAGCCTCACCCTTCTAGCGGGGGGGCCGGGGGAGCAGTACTTC.

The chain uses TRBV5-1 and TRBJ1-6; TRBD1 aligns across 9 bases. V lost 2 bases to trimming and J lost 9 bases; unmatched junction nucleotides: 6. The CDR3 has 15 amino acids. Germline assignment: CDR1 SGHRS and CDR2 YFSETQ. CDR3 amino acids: CASSFEGQGPSPLHF. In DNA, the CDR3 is TGCGCCAGCAGCTTTGAGGGACAGGGACCTTCACCCCTCCACTTT.

CDR3 region: CASSDAGGRQPQHF. The CDR3 nucleotides are TGTGCCAGCAGTGATGCAGGGGGAAGACAGCCCCAGCATTTT. V usage is TRBV2 and J usage is TRBJ1-5; the match to TRBD1 covers 7 bases. Germline CDR1 SNHLY, CDR2 FYNNEI. The CDR3 contains 14 residues. V lost 3 bases to trimming and J lost 7 bases; unmatched junction nucleotides: 6.